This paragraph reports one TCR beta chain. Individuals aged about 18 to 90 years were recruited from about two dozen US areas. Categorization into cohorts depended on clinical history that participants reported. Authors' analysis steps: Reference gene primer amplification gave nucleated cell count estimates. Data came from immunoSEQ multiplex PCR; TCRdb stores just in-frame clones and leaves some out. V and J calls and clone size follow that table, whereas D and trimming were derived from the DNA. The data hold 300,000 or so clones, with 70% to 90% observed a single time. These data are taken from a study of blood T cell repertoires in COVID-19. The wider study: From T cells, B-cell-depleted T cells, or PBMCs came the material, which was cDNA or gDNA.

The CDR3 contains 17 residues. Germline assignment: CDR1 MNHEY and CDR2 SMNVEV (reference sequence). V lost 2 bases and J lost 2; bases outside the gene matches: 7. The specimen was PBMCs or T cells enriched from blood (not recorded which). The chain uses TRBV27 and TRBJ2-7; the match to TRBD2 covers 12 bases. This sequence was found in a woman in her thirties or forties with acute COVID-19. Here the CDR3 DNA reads TGTGCCAGCAGTTTAGCCTTACTAGCGGGAGGTACCTACGAGCAGTACTTC. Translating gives CASSLALLAGGTYEQYF.